A selection of T cell receptor beta chains follows, all from one sample in a study of T cells in Graves' hyperthyroidism and ophthalmopathy. Via MiXCR, TCRdb re-called the multiplex PCR reads, giving one row per CDR3 protein. The data show hundreds of thousands of distinct CDR3 sequences, about 38% seen once. Material for sequencing was blood. The receptors derive from a man aged 18 to 29 with Graves' hyperthyroidism. Each CDR3 is given with its conserved first and last residue. D genes are given only for firm matches. Size tells how often a clone was seen (once, few, many) or the class of an expanded clone, and some rows leave it out.

few,TRBJ1-1,-,TRBV4-1,TGCGCCAGCAGCCTCAGGATGGGACAGAACACTGAAGCTTTCTTT,CASSLRMGQNTEAFF
-,TRBJ2-2,TRBD2,TRBV29-1,TGCAGCGGGGAGGGTTTTAGGGACACCGGGGAGCTGTTTTTT,CSGEGFRDTGELFF
-,TRBJ1-5,TRBD1,TRBV12-3/TRBV12-4,TGTGCCAGCGGATATCAGGACAGGGGCCAGCCCCAGCATTTT,CASGYQDRGQPQHF
few,TRBJ2-7,-,TRBV4-1,TGCGCCAGCAGCCAAGATTGGGGGGGCTGGGAGCAGTACTTC,CASSQDWGGWEQYF
few,TRBJ2-2,TRBD1,TRBV6-6,TGTGCCAGCACTCCGGGACAGGGCCACACCGGGGAGCTGTTTTTT,CASTPGQGHTGELFF
many,TRBJ1-1,-,TRBV20-1,TGCAGTGCTTCCTCCCGAGGGGGTACTGAAGCTTTCTTT,CSASSRGGTEAFF
-,TRBJ2-2,-,TRBV5-1,TGCGCCAGCAGCCAAGCTGGATCGGGCGGGGAGCTGTTTTTT,CASSQAGSGGELFF
few,TRBJ2-3,-,TRBV10-3,TGTGCCATCAGTGAGGGGGGGACAGCCGTCTTT,CAISEGGTAVF
many,TRBJ1-1,-,TRBV29-1,TGCAGCGTTGACGCGAGGGCTGAAGCTTTCTTT,CSVDARAEAFF
many,TRBJ2-2,-,TRBV2,TGTGCCAGCAGTGAGGGGACGGTGAACACCGGGGAGCTGTTTTTT,CASSEGTVNTGELFF
few,TRBJ2-6,-,TRBV20-1,TGCAGTGCTAGAAGGGCCAACGTCCTGACTTTC,CSARRANVLTF
-,TRBJ2-5,TRBD2,TRBV29-1,TGCAGCGTTGAGGAACTAGCGGGCCAGCAAGAGACCCAGTACTTC,CSVEELAGQQETQYF
-,TRBJ2-3,-,TRBV7-2,TGTGCCAGCAGCTTTACCCGAACAGATACGCAGTATTTT,CASSFTRTDTQYF
-,TRBJ1-1,TRBD1,TRBV5-1,TGCGCCAGCAGCATCTCCACAGGGGCCGTTGAAGCTTTCTTT,CASSISTGAVEAFF
-,TRBJ2-7,TRBD2,TRBV7-9,TGTGCCAGCAGCCGACCGGGACTAGCGGGCAACGAGCAGTACTTC,CASSRPGLAGNEQYF
many,TRBJ1-5,-,TRBV20-1,TGCAGTGCTAGAGATCTAGAGAGTGAGAATCAGCCCCAGCATTTT,CSARDLESENQPQHF
-,TRBJ1-2,-,TRBV7-2,TGTGCCAGCAGCTTAGTGTCAGGGGCTTTCTATGGCTACACCTTC,CASSLVSGAFYGYTF
many,TRBJ1-2,-,TRBV9,TGTGCCAGCAAGGGTTATGGCTACACCTTC,CASKGYGYTF
-,TRBJ2-7,TRBD2,TRBV10-3,TGTGCCATCGGGAGCGGGGGAACCGAGCAGTACTTC,CAIGSGGTEQYF
few,TRBJ1-1,-,TRBV5-1,TGCGCCAGCAGCTCCGGATCGGGGGCCACTGAAGCTTTCTTT,CASSSGSGATEAFF
many,TRBJ2-5,-,TRBV7-9,TGTGCCAGCAGCTTAGCGGGGGGCGGCCAAGAGACCCAGTACTTC,CASSLAGGGQETQYF
-,TRBJ1-2,TRBD1,TRBV5-5,TGTGCCAGCAGCTTGGTGGGACAGGGCTCGGACTATGGCTACACCTTC,CASSLVGQGSDYGYTF
-,TRBJ1-6,TRBD1,TRBV10-3,TGTGCCTCTACGGGACAGGGTATTGATTCACCCCTCCACTTT,CASTGQGIDSPLHF
many,TRBJ2-7,-,TRBV7-9,TGTGCCAGCAGCTTATCTTTCGGCTCCTACGAGCAGTACTTC,CASSLSFGSYEQYF
once,TRBJ1-4,-,TRBV20-1,TGCAGTGCTAGAGACTCCAGCGGAGCTAATGAAAAACTGTTTTTT,CSARDSSGANEKLFF
-,TRBJ1-1,-,TRBV7-9,TGTGCCACGGGTGTCGGAACTGAAGCTTTCTTT,CATGVGTEAFF
few,TRBJ1-1,-,TRBV5-4,TGTGCCAGCAGCTTGGACTGGGGAGAGAACACTGAAGCTTTCTTT,CASSLDWGENTEAFF
-,TRBJ2-5,TRBD2,TRBV12-3/TRBV12-4,TGTGCCAGCAGCTCCCCCCGCGGGGCGGGGGGACAAGAGACCCAGTACTTC,CASSSPRGAGGQETQYF
many,TRBJ2-7,TRBD2,TRBV20-1,TGCAGTGCTTCCGGGCTAGCGGGGGGGGACGAGCAGTACTTC,CSASGLAGGDEQYF
few,TRBJ2-7,-,TRBV29-1,TGCAGCGTTGAGAACCCGACAAACGGCGAGCAGTACTTC,CSVENPTNGEQYF
few,TRBJ1-5,TRBD1,TRBV2,TGTGCCAGCAGTGACTCCGGGACAGGGGGTAGCAATCAGCCCCAGCATTTT,CASSDSGTGGSNQPQHF
many,TRBJ2-7,TRBD1,TRBV10-3,TGTGCCGCGCTGCAGGGACAGGGGTACGAGCAGTACTTC,CAALQGQGYEQYF
-,TRBJ2-5,TRBD1,TRBV28,TGTGCCAGCAGTTCCGGACAGGCTAGGTGGGAGACCCAGTACTTC,CASSSGQARWETQYF
few,TRBJ2-7,-,TRBV12-3/TRBV12-4,TGTGCCAGCAGTATTGCCAACGAGCAGTACTTC,CASSIANEQYF